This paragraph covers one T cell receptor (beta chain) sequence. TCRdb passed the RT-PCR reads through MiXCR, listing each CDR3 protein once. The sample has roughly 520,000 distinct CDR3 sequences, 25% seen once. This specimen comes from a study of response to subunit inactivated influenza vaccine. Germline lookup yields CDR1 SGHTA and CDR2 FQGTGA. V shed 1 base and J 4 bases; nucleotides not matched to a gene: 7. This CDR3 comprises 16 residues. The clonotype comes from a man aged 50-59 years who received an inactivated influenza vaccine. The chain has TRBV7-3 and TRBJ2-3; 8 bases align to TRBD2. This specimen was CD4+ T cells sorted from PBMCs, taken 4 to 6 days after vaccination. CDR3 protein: CASSLMSGRNADTQYF. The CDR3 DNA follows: TGTGCCAGCAGCTTAATGAGCGGGAGAAATGCAGATACGCAGTATTTT.